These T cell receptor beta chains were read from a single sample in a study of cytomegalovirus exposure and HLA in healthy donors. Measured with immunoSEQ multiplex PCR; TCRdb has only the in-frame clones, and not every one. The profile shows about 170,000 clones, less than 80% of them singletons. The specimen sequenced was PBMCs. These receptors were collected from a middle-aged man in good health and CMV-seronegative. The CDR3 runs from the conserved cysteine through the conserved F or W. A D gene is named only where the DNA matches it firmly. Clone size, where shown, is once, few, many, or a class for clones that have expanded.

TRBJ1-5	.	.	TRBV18	TGTGCCAGCTCGCCTCAGGGGCTCCACCCCAATCAGCCCCAGCATTTT	CASSPQGLHPNQPQHF
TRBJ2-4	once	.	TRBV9	TGTGCCAGCAGCCCGGGGACACAGAAAAACATTCAGTACTTC	CASSPGTQKNIQYF
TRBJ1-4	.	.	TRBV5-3	TGTGCCAGAAGCCAGGGCTTGAAGTTTAGCAGGGGAGTATCAACTAATGAAAAACTGTTTTTT	CARSQGLKFSRGVSTNEKLFF
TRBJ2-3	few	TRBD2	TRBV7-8	TGTGCCAGCAGCTATCAGCGGGAGGGCCTGAAAGATACGCAGTATTTT	CASSYQREGLKDTQYF
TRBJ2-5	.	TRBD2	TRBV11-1	TGTGCCAGCAGCCGGGAGGCAGACGGAGGGAAGACCCAGTACTTC	CASSREADGGKTQYF
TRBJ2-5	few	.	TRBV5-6	TGTGCCAGCAGCTTGGGAGGGCTACAAGAGACCCAGTACTTC	CASSLGGLQETQYF
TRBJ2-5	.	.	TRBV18	TGTGCCAGCTCACCACCGGTTGCTAGCAAAGAGACCCAGTACTTC	CASSPPVASKETQYF
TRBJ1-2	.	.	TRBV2	TGTGCCAGCAGTGAAGCGCGGGTAGATGGCTACACCTTC	CASSEARVDGYTF
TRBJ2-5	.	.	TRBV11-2	TGTGCCAGCAGCCAGATGACAGGAGAGACCCAGTACTTC	CASSQMTGETQYF
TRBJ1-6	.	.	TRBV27	TGTGCCAGCAGTCGACCAGGCACTTCACCCCTCCACTTT	CASSRPGTSPLHF
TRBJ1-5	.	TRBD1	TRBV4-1	TGCGCCAGCAGCCAAGAGACAGGGGGCTTCTTTCAGCCCCAGCATTTT	CASSQETGGFFQPQHF
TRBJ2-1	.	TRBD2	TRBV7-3	TGTGCCAGCGGCCTCGGTGCGCGGGAGGCTTGGGATGAGCAGTTCTTC	CASGLGAREAWDEQFF
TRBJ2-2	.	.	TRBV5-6	TGTGCCAGCAGCTTGGAAACAAGTTGGCCCCGACTGACCGGGGAGCTGTTTTTT	CASSLETSWPRLTGELFF
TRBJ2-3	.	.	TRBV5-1	TGCGCCAGCAGCGGGGAAGGGAGAAGCACAGATACGCAGTATTTT	CASSGEGRSTDTQYF